The entry below gives a single TCR beta chain sequence along with its context. Its cognate antigen has yet to be identified. Within one base of it there is no much larger clone, and no base qualities were kept. This specimen includes other DNA sequences encoding the same CDR3. The junction shows trimming of 1 base on V and 1 base on J, plus 7 bases between the germline ends. CDR1 SEHNR and CDR2 FQNEAQ are derived from the germline V gene (reference sequence). Taken from cysteine to phenylalanine, the CDR3 has 14 residues. Of all the DNA, just the CDR3 is kept, 42 bases in frame from base 1. The immunoSEQ Assay, a bias-controlled multiplex PCR, was used to amplify TCRbeta CDR3 regions from genomic DNA. In the original analysis: Within the assay, amplification of reference gene primers was used to estimate how many nucleated cells each sample contained. To quantify the absolute abundance of each unique TCRbeta CDR3 rearrangement, sequence reads were collapsed and filtered. For each sample, productive Simpson clonality was calculated by taking the square root of Simpson's diversity index across productive rearrangements. TCRdb mirrors the immuneACCESS table, restricted to in-frame sequences. Some clones are absent from its copies; in checked studies, under half trace to an unresolved V gene, and the reason for the others is unknown. V, J and clone size are taken as reported in that table, and D and trimming were inferred from the DNA itself. The sample yields 450,000 to 500,000 clones; roughly 88% were counted once. Approximately 3.2% of the sample belongs to the ten largest clones.

Collaborating institutions collected whole blood in K2EDTA tubes following their own protocols. For TCRbeta analysis, collaborator samples were shipped as frozen whole blood, as isolated PBMCs, or as DNA extracted from either sample type. The sample is drawn from a study of blood T cell repertoires in COVID-19 (dated by TCRdb to 2020 to 2022). In terms of the full investigation: Collaborator samples came from the United States, Italy and Spain and covered acute and convalescent phases of COVID-19. The material from the prospective study consisted of cDNA or gDNA derived from T cells, B-cell-depleted T cells, or PBMCs. The dataset comprised deeply sampled blood TCRbeta repertoires from subjects exposed to, actively infected with, or recovered from COVID-19. The repertoires were released in a freely available public database intended as a resource for research on the immune response to SARS-CoV-2. The samples were drawn from two sources: the first 160 participants of the ongoing ImmuneRACE study, and 1,200 or so subjects contributed by 6 global collaborators. Sample metadata almost always included a de-identified subject ID, COVID-19 status, age in years and sex. Where available, HLA class I and class II types were obtained from metadata supplied by the sample provider rather than from assay-based typing. Broader findings and caveats from the paper: The amount of clinical and demographic metadata varied by source and participant and was provided uncurated.

The chain was built from TRBV7-9 and TRBJ2-5; a tentative D match to TRBD1 spans 5 bases. Sequencing input: peripheral blood. The receptor's source is a human donor in a cohort sampled during active COVID-19. CDR3 protein: CASSLGDSQETQYF. In nucleotides, the sequence is TGTGCCAGCAGCTTAGGAGACAGCCAAGAGACCCAGTACTTC.